Described below is a single TCR beta chain sequence and its context. The target antigen is unknown. The junction does not match germline at one end; this may be a read error. The data are from a study of read filtering for tumor transcriptome and immune sequencing. Overall study: The cohort had roughly 16 men and approximately 13 women aged about 45 to 80, mean roughly 71 years. TCR-mapped reads were about 4.05 to 10.27 million with IR-seq versus roughly 75 to 1,400 with RNA-seq.

From 350 to 500 ng of RNA, a library with molecular barcoded alpha/delta and beta/gamma adaptors was made. TCRdb independently ran MiXCR on the reads; one entry per CDR3 protein. Among hundreds of distinct CDR3 sequences, roughly 76% were seen once, and the ten largest hold just over 45%. Study-level points and caveats: The sorted CD138-negative fraction was a mixed bone marrow immune population, not purified T cells. Roughly four fifths of IR-seq clonotypes had one read, totaling 3% to 4% of reads; RNA-seq: approximately 75% and 45%.

The CDR3 is 11 amino acids. The V gene's germline CDR1 is KGHDR and CDR2 SFDVKD. This TCR was recovered from a donor over 35 with multiple myeloma. This table probably holds off-target reads from a library built for another chain. The specimen was a population of CD138-negative cells sorted from bone marrow. This sequence joins TRBV24-1 and TRBJ2-1; a weak D match, TRBD1 (6 bases). CDR3 in DNA: TGTGCCACGATGGGGGCCGGTGAGCAGCTCTTC. This gives the protein CATMGAGEQLF.